This is a list of T cell receptor beta chains from one sample in a study of shared clonotypes between healthy human individuals. The data were produced by immunoSEQ multiplex PCR, yet TCRdb's version contains in-frame clones alone and is incomplete. The sample has around 2.3 million clones; 90% to 97% are singletons. The source material was naive CD4+ T cells sorted from blood. Source of these receptors: a man aged 18-30 years in good health. Each CDR3 is given with its conserved first and last residue. D genes are given only for firm matches. The size entry is marked missing in some rows and otherwise reads once, few, many or a size class.

-,TRBV11-2,-,TRBJ1-2,TGTGCCAGCAGCTTAGCCCGAGGGGGGTGGGGCTACACCTTC,CASSLARGGWGYTF
-,TRBV4-1,-,TRBJ2-5,TGCGCCAGCAGCCAAGATCCGGGGAGGAGGGAGACCCAGTACTTC,CASSQDPGRRETQYF
once,TRBV5-1,-,TRBJ2-7,TGCGCCAGCAGATTGGGTCAGGACTCCTACGAGCAGTACTTC,CASRLGQDSYEQYF
-,TRBV5-1,-,TRBJ2-2,TGCGCCAGCAGTACACTTGGGGACACCGGGGAGCTGTTTTTT,CASSTLGDTGELFF
-,TRBV6-5,-,TRBJ2-7,TGTGCCAGCAGAAAGAAGTACGACTCCTACGAGCAGTACTTC,CASRKKYDSYEQYF
once,TRBV5-1,-,TRBJ2-7,TGCGCCAGCAGCTTGGCCTCACAGAGTCCCTACGAGCAGTACTTC,CASSLASQSPYEQYF
-,TRBV2,-,TRBJ1-1,TGTGCCAGCCAGGGACACGTAGGACAGAAGCACACTGAAGCTTTCTTT,CASQGHVGQKHTEAFF
-,TRBV7-6,TRBD2,TRBJ2-1,TGTGCCAGCAGCTTACTGGCAGCGGGGGGGAACAATGAGCAGTTCTTC,CASSLLAAGGNNEQFF
-,TRBV7-6,TRBD2,TRBJ2-7,TGTGCCAGCAGCTTAGAGGGCCTAGCGGGTCAGTACTTC,CASSLEGLAGQYF
-,TRBV30,-,TRBJ1-1,TGTGCCTGGACCCTACGGCCGGAGGAAGCTTTCTTT,CAWTLRPEEAFF
-,TRBV19,TRBD2,TRBJ2-7,TGTGCCAGTAGTACTGGACTAGCGGGATATGGGGTGTACGAGCAGTACTTC,CASSTGLAGYGVYEQYF
-,TRBV7-9,-,TRBJ2-7,TGTGCCAGCAGCTTAGCACCCACTGGAGCCGGCTACGAGCAGTACTTC,CASSLAPTGAGYEQYF
-,TRBV6-1,TRBD2,TRBJ2-3,TGTGCCAGCAGCGCTAGCGGGAGGCAAGATACGCAGTATTTT,CASSASGRQDTQYF
-,TRBV11-2,-,TRBJ1-6,TGTGCCAGCAGCTTAGATAGGGTGAATTCACCCCTCCACTTT,CASSLDRVNSPLHF
-,TRBV5-1,TRBD1,TRBJ2-5,TGCGCCTGCCGGCCGGAGGGACAGGGGAGGGAGACCCAGTACTTC,CACRPEGQGRETQYF
-,TRBV28,TRBD1,TRBJ1-1,TGTGCCAGCAGTTCTCACAGGGGCATGAACACTGAAGCTTTCTTT,CASSSHRGMNTEAFF
once,TRBV5-1,-,TRBJ2-7,TGCGCCAGCAGCCCGGACAGAATCTACGAGCAGTACTTC,CASSPDRIYEQYF
-,TRBV7-2,TRBD1,TRBJ1-4,TGTGCCAGCAGCGGGACAGGGACTTTAAATGAAAAACTGTTTTTT,CASSGTGTLNEKLFF
-,TRBV6-6,-,TRBJ2-7,TGTGCCAGCAGTTACCCCCTTGACTCCTACGAGCAGTACTTC,CASSYPLDSYEQYF
-,TRBV5-1,TRBD1,TRBJ2-1,TGCGCCAGCAGCGAACAGGGGGGATCCTACAATGAGCAGTTCTTC,CASSEQGGSYNEQFF
-,TRBV6-5,TRBD1,TRBJ1-2,TGTGCCAGCAAAGGGGACAGGGCGTATGGCTACACCTTC,CASKGDRAYGYTF
once,TRBV5-4,TRBD2,TRBJ2-2,TGTGCCAGCAGCTTGCGAGCGGGAGGCACCGGGGAGCTGTTTTTT,CASSLRAGGTGELFF
-,TRBV6-5,-,TRBJ2-6,TGTGCCAGCAGCACGGGGGCCAACGTCCTGACTTTC,CASSTGANVLTF
few,TRBV6-1,-,TRBJ1-1,TGTGCCAGCAGGGCCGGGAGGGACACTGAAGCTTTCTTT,CASRAGRDTEAFF
once,TRBV11-2,-,TRBJ1-6,TGTGCCAGCAGCCCCCCCCAAAAGGGGAATAATTCACCCCTCCACTTT,CASSPPQKGNNSPLHF
-,TRBV30,-,TRBJ2-7,TGTGCCTGGAGTAATGGAAAAGACTACGAGCAGTACTTC,CAWSNGKDYEQYF
-,TRBV18,TRBD1,TRBJ1-6,TGTGCCAGCCTTACCACAGGGGATGGCTATAATTCACCCCTCCACTTT,CASLTTGDGYNSPLHF
few,TRBV28,TRBD1,TRBJ1-6,TGTGCCAGCTCTTTTAGGCGTGACAGGGCCTCACCCCTCCACTTT,CASSFRRDRASPLHF
-,TRBV5-1,TRBD2,TRBJ2-1,TGCGCCAGCAGCTTGACCCTAGCGGGGAGCAATGAGCAGTTCTTC,CASSLTLAGSNEQFF
once,TRBV6-1,-,TRBJ1-5,TGTGCCAGCAGTGAAGCGATGAGAAATCAGCCCCAGCATTTT,CASSEAMRNQPQHF
-,TRBV18,-,TRBJ1-5,TGTGCCAGCTCACCCAACCAGGGGAATCAGCCCCAGCATTTT,CASSPNQGNQPQHF
-,TRBV4-1,TRBD1,TRBJ1-2,TGCGCCAGCAGCCAAGAAAGACAGGGGGCGAATGGCTACACCTTC,CASSQERQGANGYTF
-,TRBV2,-,TRBJ2-5,TGTGCCAGCCTATTGACAGAAGGCTCGGAGACCCAGTACTTC,CASLLTEGSETQYF
-,TRBV5-1,-,TRBJ2-6,TGCGCCAGCAGCCCCGCTCGGGGTAACGGGGCCAACGTCCTGACTTTC,CASSPARGNGANVLTF
-,TRBV12-5,-,TRBJ1-4,TGTGCTAGTGGGTATACCCTCGGGACAAGGAATGAAAAACTGTTTTTT,CASGYTLGTRNEKLFF
-,TRBV6-5,-,TRBJ2-5,TGTGCCAGCAGCCACGACCCAGGGGAAGAGACCCAGTACTTC,CASSHDPGEETQYF
-,TRBV5-1,-,TRBJ2-7,TGCGCCAGCAGCTTGGTACAGACTTACGAGCAGTACTTC,CASSLVQTYEQYF
-,TRBV28,-,TRBJ1-4,TGTGCCAGCAGTCAAGGCTTAGTGGTTGAAAAACTGTTTTTT,CASSQGLVVEKLFF
-,TRBV7-3,-,TRBJ2-3,TGTGCCAGCAGCTCCCGGGGAGGAGATACGCAGTATTTT,CASSSRGGDTQYF
-,TRBV19,TRBD1,TRBJ1-2,TGTGCCAGTAGTACCACACAGGGGACTAACTATGGCTACACCTTC,CASSTTQGTNYGYTF
-,TRBV5-1,TRBD2,TRBJ2-5,TGCGCCAGCAGCCTCGGACTAGCGGGGGGATCCCAAGAGACCCAGTACTTC,CASSLGLAGGSQETQYF
-,TRBV6-6,-,TRBJ2-2,TGTGCCAGCAGGAGCGGAAGGGGGGTCACCGGGGAGCTGTTTTTT,CASRSGRGVTGELFF
-,TRBV4-1,-,TRBJ1-5,TGCGCCAGCAGCTCCGGTGCTATAGAAGGCAATCAGCCCCAGCATTTT,CASSSGAIEGNQPQHF
-,TRBV7-2,-,TRBJ2-3,TGTGCCAGCAGGTTACTTAATCACCTATCATACACAGATACGCAGTATTTT,CASRLLNHLSYTDTQYF
once,TRBV29-1,TRBD2,TRBJ2-3,TGCAGCGTCCCCACCCAGTCTAGCGGGGGAAGCACAGATACGCAGTATTTT,CSVPTQSSGGSTDTQYF
once,TRBV10-2,-,TRBJ2-7,TGCGCCAGCAGTTTCCAGAGCCCCTACGAGCAGTACTTC,CASSFQSPYEQYF
-,TRBV6-1,-,TRBJ1-3,TGTGCCAGTAGGGTAACCTCTGGAAACACCATATATTTT,CASRVTSGNTIYF
-,TRBV7-2,-,TRBJ2-7,TGTGCCAGCAGCCCCGGTGGGGTTTCCTCCTACGAGCAGTACTTC,CASSPGGVSSYEQYF
-,TRBV2,-,TRBJ2-4,TGTGCCAGCAGTGGGACGGGGCTAGAGTACTTC,CASSGTGLEYF
-,TRBV7-2,-,TRBJ2-6,TGTGCCAGCAGCCCCCCGCCCGGGGTAGGGGCCAACGTCCTGACTTTC,CASSPPPGVGANVLTF
-,TRBV28,TRBD1,TRBJ2-7,TGTGCCAGCAGTTCCCTTGACGCCACAGGGGTCTTCTACGAGCAGTACTTC,CASSSLDATGVFYEQYF
-,TRBV18,-,TRBJ1-2,TGTGCCAGCTCCAGGGACATGTTAAACTATGGCTACACCTTC,CASSRDMLNYGYTF
once,TRBV4-1,TRBD2,TRBJ2-3,TGCGCCAGCAGCCAAGAGGTTAGCGGGAGGGGGACAGATACGCAGTATTTT,CASSQEVSGRGTDTQYF
-,TRBV2,-,TRBJ2-1,TGTGCCAGCAGTGACGACTCTGAGCAGTTCTTC,CASSDDSEQFF